This T cell receptor (beta chain) was identified during a study of graft-versus-host responses after intestinal transplantation. Overall study context: Anti-thymocyte globulin induction was given to all recipients, followed by tacrolimus and steroids for roughly 3 years.

Trimming cost V 5 bases and J 2 bases; bases outside gene matches: 7. Per germline, CDR1 SGHNT and CDR2 YENEEA. The CDR3 consists of 15 residues. Comments on this clone: Antigen: not known.

The data were produced by immunoSEQ multiplex PCR, yet TCRdb's version contains in-frame clones alone and is incomplete. Among around 30,000 clones listed, less than 85% were seen once. Overall study results and limits: Analysis identified GvH clones in recipient marrow, with some appearing first in ileum or blood.

The chain links TRBV11-3 to TRBJ2-3; 7 positions match TRBD1. This TCR was recovered from a human patient who received an intestinal transplant, so some T cells may come from the graft donor. The specimen comprised PBMCs, sampled 28 days after intestinal transplant. The CDR3 nucleotides read TGTGCCAGCAGCCACGCCGGGACAGCCACAGATACGCAGTATTTT. Translating gives CASSHAGTATDTQYF.